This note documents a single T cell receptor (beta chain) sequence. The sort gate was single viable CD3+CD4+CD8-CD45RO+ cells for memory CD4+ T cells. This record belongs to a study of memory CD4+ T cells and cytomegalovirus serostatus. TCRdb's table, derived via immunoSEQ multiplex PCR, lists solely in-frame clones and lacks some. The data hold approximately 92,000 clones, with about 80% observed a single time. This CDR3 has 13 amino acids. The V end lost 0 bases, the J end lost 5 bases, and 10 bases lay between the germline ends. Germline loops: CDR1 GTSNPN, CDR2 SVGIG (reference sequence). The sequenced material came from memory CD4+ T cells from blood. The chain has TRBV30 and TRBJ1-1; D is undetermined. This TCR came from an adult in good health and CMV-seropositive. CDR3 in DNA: TGTGCCTGGAGTGTGGCGGATGGAACTGAAGCTTTCTTT. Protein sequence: CAWSVADGTEAFF. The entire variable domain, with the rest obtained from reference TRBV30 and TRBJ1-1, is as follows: SQTIHQWPATLVQPVGSPLSLECTVEGTSNPNLYWYRQAAGRGLQLLFYSVGIGQISSEVPQNLSASRPQDRQFILSSKKLLLSDSGFYLCAWSVADGTEAFFGQGTRLTVV.